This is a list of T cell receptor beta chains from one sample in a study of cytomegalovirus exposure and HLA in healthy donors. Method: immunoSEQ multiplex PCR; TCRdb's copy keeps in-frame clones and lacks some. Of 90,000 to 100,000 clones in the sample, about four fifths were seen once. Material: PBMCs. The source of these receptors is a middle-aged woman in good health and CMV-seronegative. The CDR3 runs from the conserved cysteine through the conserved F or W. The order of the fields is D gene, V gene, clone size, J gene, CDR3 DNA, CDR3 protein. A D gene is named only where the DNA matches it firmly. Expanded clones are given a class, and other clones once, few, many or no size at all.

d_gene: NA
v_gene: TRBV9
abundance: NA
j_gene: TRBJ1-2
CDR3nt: TGTGCCAGCAGGGACATGCAGGGCTATGGCTACACCTTC
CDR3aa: CASRDMQGYGYTF

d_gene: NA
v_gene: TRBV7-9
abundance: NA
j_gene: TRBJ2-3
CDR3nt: TGTGCCAGCAGCTTAGGGTGGGGCACTAGCACAGATACGCAGTATTTT
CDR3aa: CASSLGWGTSTDTQYF

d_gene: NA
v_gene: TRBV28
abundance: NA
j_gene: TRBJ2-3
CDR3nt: TGTGCCAGCAAAGCAGGGGGCACAGATACGCAGTATTTT
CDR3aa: CASKAGGTDTQYF

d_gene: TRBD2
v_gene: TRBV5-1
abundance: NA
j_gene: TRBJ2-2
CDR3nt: TGCGCCAGCAGGTTTACTCTCGGGACTACTAACACCGGGGAGCTGTTTTTT
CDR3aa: CASRFTLGTTNTGELFF

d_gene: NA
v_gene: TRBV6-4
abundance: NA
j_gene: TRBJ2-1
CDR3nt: TGTGCCAGCAGTGAGAGCAGCGGGCGAAACTACAATGAGCAGTTCTTC
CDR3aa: CASSESSGRNYNEQFF

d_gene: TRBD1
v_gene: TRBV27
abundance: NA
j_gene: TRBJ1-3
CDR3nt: TGTGCCAGCAGCACAGGGGCTGGAAACACCATATATTTT
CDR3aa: CASSTGAGNTIYF

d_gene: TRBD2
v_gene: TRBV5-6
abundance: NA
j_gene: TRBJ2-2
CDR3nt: TGTGCCAGCTTACCCGGGGGGAGAATCGGGGAGCTGTTTTTT
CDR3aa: CASLPGGRIGELFF

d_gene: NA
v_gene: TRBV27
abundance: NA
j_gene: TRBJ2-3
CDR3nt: TGTGCCAGCAGGTCGGTCCTTCCTTACACAGATACGCAGTATTTT
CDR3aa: CASRSVLPYTDTQYF

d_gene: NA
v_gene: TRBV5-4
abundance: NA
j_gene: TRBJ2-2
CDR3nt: TGTGCCAGCAGCTCCTTAGACAGGCCGGAGCTGTTTTTT
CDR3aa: CASSSLDRPELFF

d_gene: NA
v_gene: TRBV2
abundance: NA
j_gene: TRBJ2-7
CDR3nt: TGTGCCAGCAGATATTCAACTGGTTCCTACGAGCAGTACTTC
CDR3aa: CASRYSTGSYEQYF

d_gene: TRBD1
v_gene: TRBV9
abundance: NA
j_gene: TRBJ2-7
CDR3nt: TGTGCCAGCAGCGTATCAGGGGGCGAGCAGTACTTC
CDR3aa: CASSVSGGEQYF

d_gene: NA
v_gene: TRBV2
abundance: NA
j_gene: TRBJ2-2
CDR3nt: TGTGCCAGCAGTGAACAGGCGGGACGGACCGGGGAGCTGTTTTTT
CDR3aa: CASSEQAGRTGELFF

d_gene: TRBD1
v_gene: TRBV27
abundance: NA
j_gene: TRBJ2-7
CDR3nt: TGTGCCAGCAGTTTATCAAGGACAGGGACGTACGAGCAGTACTTC
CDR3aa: CASSLSRTGTYEQYF

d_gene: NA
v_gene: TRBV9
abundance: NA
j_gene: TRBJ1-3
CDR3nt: TGTGCCAGCAGCGTATACGAGGGAAGGGGAAACACCATATATTTT
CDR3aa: CASSVYEGRGNTIYF

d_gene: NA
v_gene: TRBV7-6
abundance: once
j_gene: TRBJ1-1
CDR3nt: TGTGCCAGCAGCTTAAGGACGGAGGGGACTGAAGCTTTCTTT
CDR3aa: CASSLRTEGTEAFF

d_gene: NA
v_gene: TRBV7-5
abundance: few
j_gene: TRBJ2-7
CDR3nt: TGTGTCAGAAGCTTGAACAGGGACCTCTACGAGCAGTACTTC
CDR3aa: CVRSLNRDLYEQYF

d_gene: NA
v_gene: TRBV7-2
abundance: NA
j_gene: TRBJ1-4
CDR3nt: TGTGCCAGCAGCTTAGGGGTCCAGGGAGGCGGAGAAAAACTGTTTTTT
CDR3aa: CASSLGVQGGGEKLFF

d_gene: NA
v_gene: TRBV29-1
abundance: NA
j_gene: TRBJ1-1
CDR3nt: TGCAGCGTTGATAAACCAGGGCGGCACACTGAAGCTTTCTTT
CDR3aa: CSVDKPGRHTEAFF

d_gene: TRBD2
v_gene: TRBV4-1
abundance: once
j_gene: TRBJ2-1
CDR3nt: TGCGCCAGCAGCCAAGACAGGACTAGGTCCCGGAATGAGCAGTTCTTC
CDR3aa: CASSQDRTRSRNEQFF

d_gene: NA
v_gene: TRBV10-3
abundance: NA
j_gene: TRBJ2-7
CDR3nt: TGTGCCATCAGGTCAGGGTACGAGCAGTACTTC
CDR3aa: CAIRSGYEQYF

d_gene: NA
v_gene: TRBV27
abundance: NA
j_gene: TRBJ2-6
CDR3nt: TGTGCCAGCAGTTTAAGTTTGGCAGGGCCTGGGGCCAACGTCCTGACTTTC
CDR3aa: CASSLSLAGPGANVLTF

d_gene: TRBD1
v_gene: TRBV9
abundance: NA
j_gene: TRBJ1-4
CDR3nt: TGTGCCAGCAGCCCAGGGGGCTTGGATGAAAAACTGTTTTTT
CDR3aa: CASSPGGLDEKLFF

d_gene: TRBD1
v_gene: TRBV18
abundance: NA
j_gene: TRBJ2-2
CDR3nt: TGTGCCAGCTCACCAGGACGACAGGGTGGTCCCGGGGAGCTGTTTTTT
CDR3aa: CASSPGRQGGPGELFF

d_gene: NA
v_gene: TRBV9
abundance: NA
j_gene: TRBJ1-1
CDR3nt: TGTGCCAGCAAACCAGGGTGGAAGAACACTGAAGCTTTCTTT
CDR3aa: CASKPGWKNTEAFF

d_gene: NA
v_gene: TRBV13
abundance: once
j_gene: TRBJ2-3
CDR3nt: TGTGCCAGCAGCCCGAGGGGGAGCACAGATACGCAGTATTTT
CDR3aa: CASSPRGSTDTQYF

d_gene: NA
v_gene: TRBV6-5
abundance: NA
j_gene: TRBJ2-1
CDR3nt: TGTGCCAGCACCCTTGGGGGGGCGGATGAGCAGTTCTTC
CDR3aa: CASTLGGADEQFF

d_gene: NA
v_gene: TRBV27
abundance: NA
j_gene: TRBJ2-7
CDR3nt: TGTGCCAGCAGTTTTGCCGGGAACTCCTACGAGCAGTACTTC
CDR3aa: CASSFAGNSYEQYF